The clone carrying this T cell receptor (beta chain) has just a few counts. Trimming removed 2 bases from V and 10 bases from J, with 12 bases in between. The CDR3 spans 14 residues. Germline V lookup: CDR1 MGHRA, CDR2 YSYEKL. Assay: immunoSEQ multiplex PCR; the TCRdb copy retains only in-frame clones and omits some. The sample lists about 64,000 clones; approximately 90% were seen once. The sample is drawn from a study of T cell changes during pregnancy in multiple sclerosis. The sequence was collected from a female donor with multiple sclerosis, enrolled in a pregnancy study. The gene calls are TRBV4-1 and TRBJ1-6; D is undetermined. This specimen consisted of peripheral blood, obtained in the second trimester of pregnancy. This CDR3 reads CASSQNLVESPLHF. CDR3 nucleotide sequence: TGCGCCAGCAGCCAAAATTTGGTTGAGTCACCCCTCCACTTT.